This TCR beta chain was recorded in a study of cytomegalovirus exposure and HLA in healthy donors. Findings of the study overall: The study had only CMV serostatus as immune exposure information. TRBV6-2, TRBV6-3 and other indistinguishable V segments were excluded.

As regards this clone: Its antigen is unidentified.

PCR was performed using 60 Vbeta and 13 Jbeta primers. Clones were sequenced by immunoSEQ multiplex PCR, and TCRdb holds only the in-frame ones, with some missing. Altogether about 98,000 clones are present, roughly 70% being singletons, with the ten largest covering 2% to 2.5%. The CDR3 sequence is 13 residues long. V lost 9 bases to trimming and J lost 7 bases, with 18 bases between them. The V gene's germline CDR1 is SNHLY and CDR2 FYNNEI. This receptor was identified in a man in his fifties or sixties in good health and CMV-seronegative. Sequenced: PBMCs. The chain employs TRBV2 and TRBJ1-2, with a tentative D call TRBD1 (5 bases). CDR3 sequence reads: CASDLQVGGGYTF. The CDR3 DNA sequence: TGTGCCAGTGACCTACAGGTGGGGGGTGGCTACACCTTC.